In this sample, the clone carrying this T cell receptor (beta chain) turned up a few times. Its antigen is currently unknown. The CDR3 is 15 residues long. Germline V gene lookup returns CDR1 MGHRA and CDR2 YSYEKL. The V gene end was trimmed by 1 base and the J gene end by 2 bases; junction bases not matched to a gene: 2. Researchers ran the PCR with 60 Vbeta and 13 Jbeta primers. Clones were sequenced by immunoSEQ multiplex PCR, and TCRdb holds only the in-frame ones, with some missing. The top ten clones hold over 2.5% of a sample with roughly 170,000 clones, around 72% of them seen once. This specimen belongs to a study of cytomegalovirus exposure and HLA in healthy donors. Study-level findings and limits: Productive status was seen about 87% or about 30% of the time for most TCR beta V segments in an earlier analysis. CMV antigen specificity of a few CMV-associated chains was confirmed in vitro.

The sequence derives from a female donor in good health and CMV-seronegative. The chain links TRBV4-1 to TRBJ2-1; 7 positions match TRBD2. Specimen: PBMCs. The CDR3 here is CASSQVSGAYNEQFF. The CDR3 DNA reads as TGCGCCAGCAGCCAAGTGAGCGGGGCCTACAATGAGCAGTTCTTC.